Described below is a single T cell receptor beta chain sequence and its context. What it recognizes is unknown. Additional DNA sequences in this sample encode the identical CDR3. Expressed TCRB transcripts were sequenced, since all the RNA that had been isolated was reverse transcribed. Assay used: immunoSEQ multiplex PCR; TCRdb lists only in-frame clones, some missing. The sample carries roughly 730,000 clones, over 10% recorded once. Without exception, sorted populations had purity beyond 95%. In germline, CDR1 is SGDLS, CDR2 YYNGEE. The CDR3 contains 14 residues. V was clipped by 4 bases and J by 2 bases; unmatched bases: 2. The data are from a study of beta chain features in type 1 diabetes. Study-wide findings and caveats: Patients with Type 1 diabetes showed moderately but significantly shorter TCRB CDR3s in all four CD4+ subsets.

This chain connects TRBV9 to TRBJ2-7; 11 positions agree with TRBD1. The sequence was collected from a man younger than 30 with type 1 diabetes. Sequenced material: naive CD4+ T cells from blood. The CDR3 DNA is TGTGCCAGCAGCCCGGGACAGGGGGCCTACGAGCAGTACTTC. This translates into CASSPGQGAYEQYF.